The 6 T cell receptor beta chains below were found in one sample sequenced in a study of early T cells in non-severe SARS-CoV-2 infection. TCRdb re-derived calls from the 5' RACE reads in MiXCR, one entry per CDR3 protein. The sample has more than 85,000 distinct CDR3 sequences, 16% seen once; the top ten hold over 0.95%. The sample comprised whole blood. Receptors were obtained from an adult who was a healthcare worker with PCR-confirmed SARS-CoV-2 infection or an uninfected control (not recorded which).

DNA of the CDR3: TGTGCCAGCAGCTTAGGACTGCCTAGCACAGATACGCAGTATTTT. It translates to CASSLGLPSTDTQYF. This chain connects TRBV7-9 to TRBJ2-3; D gene uncertain. The CDR3 has 15 residues. Germline values: CDR1 SEHNR, CDR2 FQNEAQ (reference sequence). The ends were cut back, 1 base at V and 0 bases at J, with 8 bases in the middle.

The CDR3 spells CASSSPGTGFEKLFF. Here the CDR3 DNA reads TGTGCCAGCAGTTCCCCCGGGACAGGGTTTGAAAAACTGTTTTTT. The chain combines TRBV28 with TRBJ1-4, with 9 bases that match TRBD1. The CDR3 runs to 15 residues. Germline-derived CDR1 and CDR2 are MDHEN and SYDVKM. The J segment lost 7 bases and the V segment lost 4 bases, leaving 7 bases of the junction unmatched.

The J gene is TRBJ2-1, the V gene TRBV3-1, with D possibly matching TRBD2 (6 bases). Per the germline V gene, CDR1 is LGHDT and CDR2 is YNNKEL (reference sequence). V shed 0 bases and J shed 4 bases, with 10 bases lying between them. This CDR3 has 15 residues. The CDR3 DNA reads TGTGCCAGCAGCCAAGATTCTAGCGAGTACAATGAGCAGTTCTTC. Residues: CASSQDSSEYNEQFF.

This clonotype was seen many times. The chain combines TRBV28 with TRBJ2-7, with 10 nucleotides matching TRBD1. After removal of 6 bases from V and 0 bases from J, the junction contained 2 bases not matched to a gene. Germline CDR1 and CDR2: MDHEN and SYDVKM. The CDR3 totals 14 residues. The CDR3 loop reads CASRRQGASYEQYF. The CDR3 DNA follows: TGTGCCAGCAGACGACAGGGGGCCTCCTACGAGCAGTACTTC.

This chain uses TRBV6-6 with TRBJ2-7, with D perhaps matching TRBD1 (6 bases). Per germline, CDR1 MNHNY and CDR2 SVGAGI (reference sequence). The V gene lost 5 bases and the J gene lost 2 bases, with 16 bases spanning the gap. This CDR3 comprises 15 residues. The CDR3, as DNA: TGTGCCAGCAGTCTTGGAAACAGGGCCGCCTACGAGCAGTACTTC. Translated: CASSLGNRAAYEQYF.

J is TRBJ2-1 and V is TRBV6-6; perhaps TRBD1 as D (5 bases). This CDR3 contains 15 residues. Germline V gives CDR1 MNHNY, CDR2 SVGAGI (reference sequence). The V and J ends lost 5 bases and 8 bases respectively, with 19 bases between them. The CDR3 nucleotides are TGTGCCAGCAGTCCCCAGGGATGGCGTTGGGATGAGCAGTTCTTC. Translated: CASSPQGWRWDEQFF.